These 16 T cell receptor beta chains originate from one sample sequenced in a study of molecular identifiers for immune sequencing clone quantification. TCRdb re-analysed the PCR reads in MiXCR, keeping a single row per CDR3 protein. The repertoire holds just over 35,000 distinct CDR3 sequences, with about 20% as singletons. Sequences were obtained from naive CD8+ T cells from blood, with Jurkat cell RNA spiked in. The sample's subset: FACS-sorted CD8+CD4-CCR7+CD45RA+ naive T cells. All receptors derive from a human donor in good health. Some libraries in this study had Jurkat cell RNA spiked in.

This clonotype was found many times. J is TRBJ1-1 and V is TRBV3-2. TRBV3-2 is annotated as a pseudogene. This CDR3 is built from 9 residues. The CDR3 nucleotides read TGTGCCAGCAGCCTTTCAACTTTCTTT. It translates to CASSLSTFF.

This clonotype was counted at least ten times. J is TRBJ2-3 and V is TRBV7-9, with 7 bases aligning to TRBD1. This CDR3 region has 15 residues. The V segment lost 5 bases and the J segment 6 bases; nucleotides outside the gene matches: 11. Germline V gene data show CDR1 as SEHNR and CDR2 as FQNEAQ (reference sequence). The CDR3 region has the DNA TGTGCCAGCAGCCACCCACAGGGGCCCGCTGATACGCAGTATTTT. Amino acids: CASSHPQGPADTQYF.

This clonotype has only a few counts. Just one base apart from a much larger clone, this may be a read error. The V and J genes are TRBV29-1 and TRBJ2-1; 8 nucleotides line up with TRBD2. Germline V gene sequence: CDR1 SQVTM, CDR2 ANQGSEA. V was pared by 6 bases and J by 3 bases, with 4 bases of the junction left unmatched. The CDR3 is 13 residues long. The CDR3 coding sequence is TGCAGCGTCCGGACTAGCATCTACAATGAGCAGTTCTTC. Residues: CSVRTSIYNEQFF.

The rearrangement joins TRBV5-6 to TRBJ1-4; D unclear. Germline assignment: CDR1 SGHDT and CDR2 YYEEEE. The V gene lost 0 bases and the J gene lost 6 bases, with 6 bases spanning the gap. The CDR3 has 13 amino acids. In DNA, the CDR3 is TGTGCCAGCAGCTTGGGGTCCGATGAAAAACTGTTTTTT. Its protein is CASSLGSDEKLFF.

Ten or more counts support this clonotype. The rearrangement joins TRBV7-2 to TRBJ1-3; 10 nucleotides agree with TRBD1. The trim removed 1 base at V and 4 bases at J, leaving 1 base unmatched. In germline, CDR1 is SGHTA, CDR2 FQGNSA. The CDR3 runs to 15 residues. CDR3 loop: CASSLGDRGGNTIYF. The DNA of the CDR3 is TGTGCCAGCAGCTTAGGGGACAGGGGAGGAAACACCATATATTTT.

As for this clonotype: No conserved phenylalanine or tryptophan ends this CDR3, so it is likely a read error. The V and J genes are TRBV5-4 and TRBJ2-7; tentative D call: TRBD2 (5 bases). V gave up 1 base and J gave up 4 bases, with 12 bases separating them. From germline, CDR1 is SGHNT and CDR2 YYREEE (reference sequence). The CDR3 covers 14 residues. DNA for the CDR3: TGTGCCAGCAGCTTGAAGGGAGTATCATACGAGCAGTACTCC. Its translation is CASSLKGVSYEQYS.

This clonotype was seen repeatedly, ten times or more. The V call is TRBV20-1, the J call TRBJ2-3, with D possibly being TRBD2 (6 bases). Germline lookup yields CDR1 DFQATT and CDR2 SNEGSKA (reference sequence). CDR3 length equals 14 residues. The ends were cut back, 3 bases at V and 1 base at J, with 11 bases in the middle. CDR3: CSARSASGTDTQYF. Here the CDR3 DNA reads TGCAGTGCTAGGTCGGCTAGCGGCACAGATACGCAGTATTTT.

This chain joins TRBV20-1 and TRBJ2-7; tentative D call: TRBD1 (6 bases). V was trimmed by 3 bases and J by 2 bases, leaving 17 bases between them. The CDR3 loop spans 15 amino acids. Germline loops: CDR1 DFQATT, CDR2 SNEGSKA (reference sequence). The CDR3 spells CSARGSADRAYEQYF. In nucleotides, the CDR3 is TGCAGTGCTAGGGGCTCTGCGGACAGAGCCTACGAGCAGTACTTC.

J is TRBJ2-3 and V is TRBV5-1; 12 bases map to TRBD2. V lost 4 bases to trimming and J lost 0 bases; unmatched junction nucleotides: 9. The V gene's germline CDR1 is SGHRS and CDR2 YFSETQ. This CDR3 is built from 18 residues. The DNA for the CDR3 is TGCGCCAGCAGCGATGGACTAGCGGGGCGGCACAGCACAGATACGCAGTATTTT. Its protein is CASSDGLAGRHSTDTQYF.

This chain links TRBV29-1 with TRBJ2-7; D may be TRBD1 (6 bases). CDR1 is SQVTM, CDR2 ANQGSEA, per germline. V was trimmed by 4 bases and J by 2 bases, leaving 15 bases between them. The CDR3 contains 14 residues. The CDR3 nucleotides are TGCAGCGTTGTCCCGGACAGTGGGGCCTACGAGCAGTACTTC. Amino acids: CSVVPDSGAYEQYF.

A word on this clonotype: A much more abundant neighbour one base away suggests this may be a read error. V usage is TRBV12-3 or TRBV12-4 and J usage is TRBJ2-3; no firm D call. Trimming pared 3 bases from V and 5 bases from J, leaving 12 bases between. The CDR3 extends over 14 amino acids. CDR3 DNA sequence: TGTGCCAGCAGTTTCCCCGGCCAGGTAGATACGCAGTATTTT. Residues: CASSFPGQVDTQYF.

As regards this clonotype: One end of the junction is discordant with germline, which a read error may explain. The chain uses TRBV29-1 and TRBJ2-2, with D tentatively TRBD2 (5 bases). Germline V gives CDR1 SQVTM, CDR2 ANQGSEA. The CDR3 length is 13 residues. CDR3 residues: CSVEGENTGEPFF. The CDR3 region has the DNA TGCAGCGTTGAGGGTGAGAACACCGGGGAGCCGTTTTTT.

This clonotype has at least ten counts. The gene calls are TRBV7-9 and TRBJ2-5; TRBD1 agrees at 7 bases. The germline CDR1 and CDR2 sequences are SEHNR and FQNEAQ (reference sequence). The CDR3 covers 14 residues. Trimming took 3 bases from V and 3 from J; bases not matched to a gene: 4. CDR3 coding DNA: TGTGCCAGCAGCTTGGTCCAGGGGGAAGAGACCCAGTACTTC. Translation: CASSLVQGEETQYF.

This chain uses TRBV6-5 with TRBJ1-5; TRBD1 matches at 8 bases. J was trimmed by 6 bases and V by 2 bases; bases with no gene match: 3. The CDR3 consists of 14 residues. Germline V gene sequence: CDR1 MNHEY, CDR2 SVGAGI. CDR3 amino acids: CASSYGRGLQPQHF. The CDR3 coding sequence is TGTGCCAGCAGTTACGGCAGGGGGCTTCAGCCCCAGCATTTT.

As concerns this clonotype: This may stem from a read error, because a much larger clone lies one nucleotide away. The V and J genes are TRBV12-3 or TRBV12-4 and TRBJ1-1; D remains unclear. The CDR3 sequence is 13 residues long. The CDR3 loop is CAGSLNLNTEAFF. CDR3 DNA sequence: TGTGCCGGCAGTTTAAACCTGAACACTGAAGCTTTCTTT.

For this clonotype: A much larger clone lies a single base off, so this may be a read error. The genes are TRBV9 and TRBJ1-4, with unresolved D. CDR3 size: 14 residues. Germline V gives CDR1 SGDLS, CDR2 YYNGEE. Trimming pared 0 bases from V and 7 bases from J, leaving 10 bases between. The CDR3 DNA is TGTGCCAGCAGCGTAGAGTCAAGGGCTGAAAAACTGTTTTTT. It codes for CASSVESRAEKLFF.